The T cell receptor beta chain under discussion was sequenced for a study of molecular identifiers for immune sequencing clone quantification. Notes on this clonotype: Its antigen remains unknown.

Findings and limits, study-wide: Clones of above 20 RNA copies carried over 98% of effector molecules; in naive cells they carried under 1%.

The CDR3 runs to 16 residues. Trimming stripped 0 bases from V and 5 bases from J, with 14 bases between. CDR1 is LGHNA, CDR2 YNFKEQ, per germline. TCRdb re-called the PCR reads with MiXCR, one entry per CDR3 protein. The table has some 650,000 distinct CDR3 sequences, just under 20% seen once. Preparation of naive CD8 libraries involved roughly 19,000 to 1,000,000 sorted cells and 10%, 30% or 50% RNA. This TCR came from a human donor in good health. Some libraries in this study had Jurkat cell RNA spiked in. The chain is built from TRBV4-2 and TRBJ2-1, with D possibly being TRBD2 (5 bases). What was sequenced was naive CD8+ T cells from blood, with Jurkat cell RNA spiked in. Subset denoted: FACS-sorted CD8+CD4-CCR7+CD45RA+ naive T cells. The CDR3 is CASSQEYWGADNEQFF. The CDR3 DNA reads TGTGCCAGCAGCCAAGAGTACTGGGGAGCTGACAATGAGCAGTTCTTC.